These T cell receptor beta chains were read from a single sample in a study of blood T cell repertoires in COVID-19. The protocol was immunoSEQ multiplex PCR, while the TCRdb copy is restricted to in-frame clones and leaves out a portion. The sample includes 150,000 to 200,000 clones, 85% to 90% of them seen just once. The sequenced sample was PBMCs or T cells enriched from blood (not recorded which). Source of these receptors: a woman between 50 and 59 years old who had recovered from COVID-19. The CDR3 runs from the conserved cysteine through the conserved F or W. Each record gives: V gene, clone size, D gene, J gene, CDR3 protein, CDR3 DNA. The D gene is left open where the match is weak. Clone size is shown for a subset of rows, as once, few, many or a class of expanded clone.

TRBV6-4	few	TRBD2	TRBJ2-1	CASSGTSGRTIGPYNEQFF	TGTGCCAGCAGTGGGACTAGCGGGAGGACTATTGGGCCTTACAATGAGCAGTTCTTC
TRBV2	-	TRBD2	TRBJ2-4	CATTRGGQENIQYF	TGTGCCACCACGCGGGGGGGACAAGAAAACATTCAGTACTTC
TRBV12-3/TRBV12-4	-	TRBD1	TRBJ1-2	CASAGQGAYGYTF	TGTGCCAGCGCCGGGCAGGGGGCTTATGGCTACACCTTC
TRBV5-1	-	-	TRBJ2-2	CASSLAGTSYTGELFF	TGCGCCAGCAGCTTGGCCGGGACTTCTTACACCGGGGAGCTGTTTTTT
TRBV18	-	-	TRBJ1-5	CASSPRQGMVGQPQHF	TGTGCCAGCTCACCACGGCAGGGGATGGTTGGTCAGCCCCAGCATTTT
TRBV5-4	-	TRBD1	TRBJ2-2	CASSFPTGDTGELFF	TGTGCCAGCAGCTTTCCGACAGGGGACACCGGGGAGCTGTTTTTT
TRBV7-9	-	TRBD1	TRBJ2-3	CASSQSRTGDTQYF	TGTGCCAGCAGTCAAAGTCGGACAGGGGATACGCAGTATTTT
TRBV5-8	-	-	TRBJ2-7	CASSLYRNFYEQYF	TGTGCCAGCAGCTTATACAGGAATTTCTACGAGCAGTACTTC
TRBV3-1/TRBV3-2	-	-	TRBJ1-6	CASSLFLNSPLHF	TGTGCCAGCAGCCTCTTTCTGAATTCACCCCTCCACTTT
TRBV11-3	-	-	TRBJ2-7	CASSASRISYEQYF	TGTGCCAGCAGCGCCTCCAGGATTTCCTACGAGCAGTACTTC
TRBV27	-	-	TRBJ1-5	CASSIDSAPNQPQHF	TGTGCCAGCAGCATCGACAGCGCGCCCAATCAGCCCCAGCATTTT
TRBV18	-	-	TRBJ1-2	CASSPNGRAGFGGYTF	TGTGCCAGCTCACCGAATGGAAGGGCGGGGTTCGGGGGCTACACCTTC
TRBV12-5	-	TRBD1	TRBJ2-2	CASGEASGTGPTGELFF	TGTGCTAGTGGTGAAGCCTCCGGGACAGGGCCGACCGGGGAGCTGTTTTTT
TRBV6-5	-	TRBD2	TRBJ2-7	CASSYYRGGEQYF	TGTGCCAGCAGTTACTACCGGGGGGGCGAGCAGTACTTC
TRBV12-3/TRBV12-4	-	-	TRBJ1-2	CASSPSLVAGYTF	TGTGCCAGCAGTCCTTCCCTGGTGGCTGGCTACACCTTC